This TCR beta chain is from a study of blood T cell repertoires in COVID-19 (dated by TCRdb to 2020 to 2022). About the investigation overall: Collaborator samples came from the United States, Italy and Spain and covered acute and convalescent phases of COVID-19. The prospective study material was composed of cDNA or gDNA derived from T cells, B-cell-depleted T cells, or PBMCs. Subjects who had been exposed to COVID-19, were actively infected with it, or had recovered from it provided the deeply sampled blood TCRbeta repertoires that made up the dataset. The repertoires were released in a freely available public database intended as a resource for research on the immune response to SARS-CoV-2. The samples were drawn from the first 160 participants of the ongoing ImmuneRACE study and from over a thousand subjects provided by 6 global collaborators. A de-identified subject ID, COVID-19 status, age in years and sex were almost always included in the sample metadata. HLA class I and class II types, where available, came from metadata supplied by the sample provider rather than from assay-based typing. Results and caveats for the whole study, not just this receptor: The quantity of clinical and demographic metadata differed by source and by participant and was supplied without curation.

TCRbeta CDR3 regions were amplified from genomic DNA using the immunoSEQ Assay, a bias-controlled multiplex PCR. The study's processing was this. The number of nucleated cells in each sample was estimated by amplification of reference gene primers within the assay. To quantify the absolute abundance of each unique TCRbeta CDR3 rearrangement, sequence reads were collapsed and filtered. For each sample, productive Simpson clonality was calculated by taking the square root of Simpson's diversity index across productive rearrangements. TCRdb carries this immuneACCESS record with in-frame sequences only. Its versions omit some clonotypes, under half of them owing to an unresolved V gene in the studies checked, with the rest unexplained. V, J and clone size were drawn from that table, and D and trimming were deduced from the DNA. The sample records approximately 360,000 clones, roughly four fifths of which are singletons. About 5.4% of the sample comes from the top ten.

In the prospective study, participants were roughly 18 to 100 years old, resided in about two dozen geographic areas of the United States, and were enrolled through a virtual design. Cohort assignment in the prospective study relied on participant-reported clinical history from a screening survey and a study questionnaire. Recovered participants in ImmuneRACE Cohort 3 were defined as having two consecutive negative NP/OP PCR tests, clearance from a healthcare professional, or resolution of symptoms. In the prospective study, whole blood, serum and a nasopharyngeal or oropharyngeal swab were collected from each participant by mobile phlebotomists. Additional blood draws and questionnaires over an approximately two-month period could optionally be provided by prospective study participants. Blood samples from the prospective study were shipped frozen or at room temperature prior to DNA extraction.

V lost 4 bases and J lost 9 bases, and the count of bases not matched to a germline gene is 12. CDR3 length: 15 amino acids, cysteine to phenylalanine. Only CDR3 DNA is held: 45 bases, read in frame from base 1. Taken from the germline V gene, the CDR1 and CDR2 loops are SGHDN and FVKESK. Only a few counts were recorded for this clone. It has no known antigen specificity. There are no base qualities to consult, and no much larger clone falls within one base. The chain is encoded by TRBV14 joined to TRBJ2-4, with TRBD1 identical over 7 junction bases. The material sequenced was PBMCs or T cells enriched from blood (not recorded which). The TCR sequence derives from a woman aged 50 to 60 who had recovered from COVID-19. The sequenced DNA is TGTGCCAGCAGCCCCTATCCGGGACAGTCGGGCATTCAGTACTTC. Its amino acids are CASSPYPGQSGIQYF.